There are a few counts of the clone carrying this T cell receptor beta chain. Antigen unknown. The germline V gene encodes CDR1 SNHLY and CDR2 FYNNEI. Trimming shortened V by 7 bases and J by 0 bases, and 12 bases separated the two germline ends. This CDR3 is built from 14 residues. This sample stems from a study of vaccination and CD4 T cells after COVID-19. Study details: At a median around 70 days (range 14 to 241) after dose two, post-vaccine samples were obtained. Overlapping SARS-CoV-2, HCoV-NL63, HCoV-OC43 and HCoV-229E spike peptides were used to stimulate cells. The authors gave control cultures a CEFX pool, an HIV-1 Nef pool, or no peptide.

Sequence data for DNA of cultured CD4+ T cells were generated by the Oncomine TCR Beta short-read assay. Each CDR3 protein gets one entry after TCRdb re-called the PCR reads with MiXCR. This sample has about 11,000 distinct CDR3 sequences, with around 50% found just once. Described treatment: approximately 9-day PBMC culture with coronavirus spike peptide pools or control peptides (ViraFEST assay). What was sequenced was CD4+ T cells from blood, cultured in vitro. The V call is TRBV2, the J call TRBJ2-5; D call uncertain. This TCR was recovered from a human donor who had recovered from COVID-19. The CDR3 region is CASTTRSYQETQYF. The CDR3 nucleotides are TGTGCCAGCACCACCCGCAGCTACCAAGAGACCCAGTACTTC. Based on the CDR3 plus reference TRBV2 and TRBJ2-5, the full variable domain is EPEVTQTPSHQVTQMGQEVILRCVPISNHLYFYWYRQILGQKVEFLVSFYNNEISEKSEIFDDQFSVERPDGSNFTLKIRSTKLEDSAMYFCASTTRSYQETQYFGPGTRLLVL.